The table lists the clone carrying this TCR beta chain with many counts. This entry is derived from a study of human T cells and chemical hapten exposure. One entry per CDR3 protein results from TCRdb running MiXCR on the RACE reads. The sample comprises around 45,000 distinct CDR3 sequences, roughly 3.5% of which are singletons, and about 5.6% rests with the top ten. The sample's time point: healthy volunteer bleed at 6 weeks. The starting material, unfractionated whole blood, was used for total RNA extraction. Germline loops: CDR1 SQVTM, CDR2 ANQGSEA. Trimming pared 5 bases from V and 1 base from J, leaving 12 bases between. The CDR3 length is 13 residues.

What was sequenced was whole blood. This rearrangement joins TRBV29-1 to TRBJ2-7; D ambiguous. The sequence was obtained from a human donor in good health. Some clones in this sample may be carry-over from other donors' samples. As DNA, the CDR3 is TGCAGCGTTATGCCCAGGCTTTCCTACGAGCAGTACTTC. Translation: CSVMPRLSYEQYF.